Presented here are 10 T cell receptor beta chains from one specimen sequenced in a study of shared clonotypes between healthy human individuals. The table came from immunoSEQ multiplex PCR; TCRdb's copy has only in-frame clones and leaves some out. This sample carries roughly 510,000 clones, 75% to 80% of them seen once, and the ten largest clones take roughly an eighth. Input material: PBMCs. These TCRs come from a woman between 35 and 50 years old in good health. Some clones in this sample may be carry-over from other donors' samples.

As to this clone: Relative to the germline gene, one junction end is altered; a read error may explain this. The V call is TRBV30, the J call TRBJ2-1, with 9 bases identical to TRBD2. Per germline, CDR1 GTSNPN and CDR2 SVGIG (reference sequence). The CDR3 runs to 15 residues. CDR3 region: CAWSPLAGNTMKQLF. CDR3 coding DNA: TGTGCCTGGAGTCCCCTAGCGGGGAATACAATGAAGCAGCTCTTC.

The chain couples TRBV6-5 to TRBJ1-2, with 9 nucleotides matching TRBD1. Germline CDR1 and CDR2: MNHEY and SVGAGI. CDR3 length: 15 residues. V was clipped by 5 bases and J by 7 bases; unmatched bases: 11. The DNA of the CDR3 is TGTGCCAGCAGTCCCCGGGGACAGGGCCCGTCTGGCTACACCTTC. It specifies CASSPRGQGPSGYTF.

This chain connects TRBV7-2 to TRBJ2-3; 8 nucleotides match TRBD2. With 7 bases clipped from V and 1 base from J, the junction kept 7 bases outside the gene matches. Germline V gene sequence: CDR1 SGHTA, CDR2 FQGNSA. The CDR3 is made up of 15 amino acids. The CDR3 bases are TGTGCCAGCACCGTAAGGACTAGCCGCACAGATACGCAGTATTTT. Translation gives CASTVRTSRTDTQYF.

The chain employs TRBV7-9 and TRBJ2-3; D possibly corresponds to TRBD2 (6 bases). CDR1 and CDR2 from the germline V gene are SEHNR and FQNEAQ (reference sequence). This CDR3 has 14 residues. The V end was cut by 2 bases, the J end by 1 base, with 7 bases between. The CDR3 DNA is TGTGCCAGCAGCTTACTAGCGCGCACAGATACGCAGTATTTT. Its translation: CASSLLARTDTQYF.

This sequence joins TRBV10-3 and TRBJ1-3; possible D gene TRBD1, 5 bases. CDR1 and CDR2 from the germline V gene are ENHRY and SYGVKD. Trimming stripped 2 bases from V and 2 bases from J, with 7 bases between. The CDR3 runs to 14 residues. The CDR3 protein is CAISELGAGNTIYF. Written as DNA, the CDR3 is TGTGCCATCAGTGAGCTAGGGGCTGGAAACACCATATATTTT.

The rearrangement joins TRBV21-1 to TRBJ1-5. TRBV21-1 is listed as a pseudogene. The CDR3 sequence is 17 residues long. This chain's CDR3 is CASSKATFRISNQPQHF. The CDR3 coding sequence is TGTGCCAGCAGCAAAGCTACTTTCCGGATTTCCAATCAGCCCCAGCATTTT.

Written as DNA, the CDR3 is TGTGCCAGCACGTGGGGGACGAACACTGAAGCTTTCTTT. Its translation: CASTWGTNTEAFF. The V gene is TRBV6-1, the J gene TRBJ1-1, with D possibly being TRBD1 (5 bases). CDR3 length: 13 residues. Per the germline V gene, CDR1 is MNHNS and CDR2 is SASEGT. V was trimmed by 7 bases and J by 1 base, leaving 10 bases between them.

This clone has more than one count but fewer than ten. The chain uses TRBV5-6 and TRBJ1-2; D unclear. V lost 2 bases to trimming and J lost 8 bases, with 13 bases between them. The CDR3 totals 13 residues. The germline CDR1 and CDR2 sequences are SGHDT and YYEEEE. This chain's CDR3 is CASSFPDGGGYTF. Here the CDR3 DNA reads TGTGCCAGCAGCTTTCCGGATGGCGGCGGCTACACCTTC.

The genes are TRBV11-2 and TRBJ2-1; D is undetermined. CDR3 size: 16 residues. Germline V gene data show CDR1 as SGHAT and CDR2 as FQNNGV. Trimming removed 5 bases at V and 5 bases at J, with 19 bases between. DNA for the CDR3: TGTGCCAGCAGCACATGGGTAGGTTTGCAGGACAATGAGCAGTTCTTC. Translated: CASSTWVGLQDNEQFF.

V and J are TRBV5-5 and TRBJ1-1; the D gene is possibly TRBD1 (5 bases). This CDR3 has 13 amino acids. The germline V and J ends were trimmed by 4 bases and 1 base, with 8 bases remaining between them. CDR1 is SGHKS, CDR2 YYEKEE, per germline (reference sequence). The CDR3 region is CASSKGPNTEAFF. In DNA form, the CDR3 reads TGTGCCAGCAGCAAGGGACCGAACACTGAAGCTTTCTTT.